The clone carrying this T cell receptor (beta chain) is a singleton in its sample. Profiling relied on immunoSEQ multiplex PCR, and the TCRdb table lists in-frame clones only, not all of them. The top ten hold roughly 35% of the sample, which has 75,000 to 80,000 clones, roughly 80% seen once. This sample is part of a study of cytotoxic CD8 clonotypes in ibrutinib-treated CLL. This CDR3 has 14 amino acids. CDR1 is MDHEN, CDR2 SYDVKM, per germline. Trimming removed 5 bases at V and 5 bases at J, with 15 bases between. The source is a human donor with chronic lymphocytic leukemia. The sequencing used PBMCs, collected after 24 months of ibrutinib treatment. V gene TRBV28 combines with J gene TRBJ2-5, with D possibly TRBD1 on 5 matching bases. As DNA, the CDR3 is TGTGCCAGCAGTCCGACAGTGGTGGTGGAGACCCAGTACTTC. Amino acids: CASSPTVVVETQYF.